This is a list of T cell receptor beta chains from one sample in a study of cytomegalovirus exposure and HLA in healthy donors. This table comes from immunoSEQ multiplex PCR, and its TCRdb copy is limited to in-frame clones, with some not included. The repertoire includes 120,000 to 150,000 clones, around 67% of them detected once, and 1.5% to 2% sits in the top ten. Material: PBMCs. These receptors all come from a woman in her late teens or twenties in good health and CMV-seronegative. CDR3s include the opening cysteine and the closing phenylalanine or tryptophan. A D gene is named only where the DNA matches it firmly. Only part of the rows carry a size: once, few, many, or a class if the clone is expanded.

v_call: TRBV19
clone_size: .
d_call: .
j_call: TRBJ2-3
cdr3_nt: TGTGCCAGTAGTACGTATGCGGGGTACACAGATACGCAGTATTTT
cdr3_aa: CASSTYAGYTDTQYF

v_call: TRBV7-2
clone_size: .
d_call: .
j_call: TRBJ1-2
cdr3_nt: TGTGCCAGCAGCCCGTACTTTCAGGATGGCTACACCTTC
cdr3_aa: CASSPYFQDGYTF

v_call: TRBV5-3
clone_size: .
d_call: TRBD1
j_call: TRBJ2-7
cdr3_nt: TGTGCCAGAAGCTTGGCCGGGACAGGACCTTACGAGCAGTACTTC
cdr3_aa: CARSLAGTGPYEQYF

v_call: TRBV28
clone_size: few
d_call: .
j_call: TRBJ2-5
cdr3_nt: TGTGCCAGCAGTTTTGCGCTCACCGAGACCCAGTACTTC
cdr3_aa: CASSFALTETQYF

v_call: TRBV19
clone_size: .
d_call: TRBD1
j_call: TRBJ1-1
cdr3_nt: TGTGCCAGTAGTAGGGACAGGGTCGGAGGGGGGACTGAAGCTTTCTTT
cdr3_aa: CASSRDRVGGGTEAFF

v_call: TRBV4-3
clone_size: few
d_call: TRBD2
j_call: TRBJ2-3
cdr3_nt: TGCGCCAGCAGCCCGTTACTAGCGGTGTACACAGATACGCAGTATTTT
cdr3_aa: CASSPLLAVYTDTQYF

v_call: TRBV11-3
clone_size: .
d_call: .
j_call: TRBJ1-5
cdr3_nt: TGTGCCAGCAGCAATACAGGTTGGAATCAGCCCCAGCATTTT
cdr3_aa: CASSNTGWNQPQHF

v_call: TRBV7-9
clone_size: once
d_call: .
j_call: TRBJ2-5
cdr3_nt: TGTGCCAGCAGCTCCCGAGAGACCCAGTACTTC
cdr3_aa: CASSSRETQYF

v_call: TRBV7-9
clone_size: .
d_call: .
j_call: TRBJ1-2
cdr3_nt: TGTGCCAGCAGCTTAGATAAGGGGGACTATGGCTACACCTTC
cdr3_aa: CASSLDKGDYGYTF

v_call: TRBV19
clone_size: once
d_call: .
j_call: TRBJ2-1
cdr3_nt: TGTGCCAGTAGTAAGGACTCCCTAGAGAAGTACAATGAGCAGTTCTTC
cdr3_aa: CASSKDSLEKYNEQFF

v_call: TRBV2
clone_size: .
d_call: TRBD1
j_call: TRBJ1-4
cdr3_nt: TGTGCCAGCAGTGGACAGGGACCTGCAACTAATGAAAAACTGTTTTTT
cdr3_aa: CASSGQGPATNEKLFF

v_call: TRBV12-5
clone_size: .
d_call: TRBD2
j_call: TRBJ2-1
cdr3_nt: TGTGCTAGTGGTGCTTCCGGGACTAGCGGGAAGTTCAATGAGCAGTTCTTC
cdr3_aa: CASGASGTSGKFNEQFF

v_call: TRBV7-3
clone_size: .
d_call: .
j_call: TRBJ2-7
cdr3_nt: TGTGCCAGCAGCCCCGGAGGGGTGTCGGACGAGCAGTACTTC
cdr3_aa: CASSPGGVSDEQYF

v_call: TRBV11-2
clone_size: few
d_call: .
j_call: TRBJ1-6
cdr3_nt: TGTGCCAGCAGCTTAGGGGGCTCACCCCTCCACTTT
cdr3_aa: CASSLGGSPLHF

v_call: TRBV11-2
clone_size: .
d_call: .
j_call: TRBJ2-4
cdr3_nt: TGTGCCAGCAGCTTAGGGCCGGCGACTAAGGGAAACATTCAGTACTTC
cdr3_aa: CASSLGPATKGNIQYF

v_call: TRBV12-5
clone_size: .
d_call: .
j_call: TRBJ2-1
cdr3_nt: TGTGCTAGTGGTTTGGTCCCTGTAGGTGGAGCGGGCGTATACAATGAGCAGTTCTTC
cdr3_aa: CASGLVPVGGAGVYNEQFF

v_call: TRBV9
clone_size: .
d_call: TRBD1
j_call: TRBJ2-7
cdr3_nt: TGTGCCAGCAGCGCCGGGACAGGGAATTACGAGCAGTACTTC
cdr3_aa: CASSAGTGNYEQYF

v_call: TRBV7-9
clone_size: .
d_call: TRBD1
j_call: TRBJ1-2
cdr3_nt: TGTGCCAGCAGCTTAGCAGACACCGGACAGGGGCGCGGCTACACCTTC
cdr3_aa: CASSLADTGQGRGYTF

v_call: TRBV2
clone_size: once
d_call: TRBD1
j_call: TRBJ2-7
cdr3_nt: TGTGCCAGCAGCAACGCCAGACAGGGGGTCGAGCAGTACTTC
cdr3_aa: CASSNARQGVEQYF

v_call: TRBV6-5
clone_size: .
d_call: TRBD1
j_call: TRBJ1-4
cdr3_nt: TGTGCCAGCAGTTACGACAGGGTTGCAAAACTGTTTTTT
cdr3_aa: CASSYDRVAKLFF